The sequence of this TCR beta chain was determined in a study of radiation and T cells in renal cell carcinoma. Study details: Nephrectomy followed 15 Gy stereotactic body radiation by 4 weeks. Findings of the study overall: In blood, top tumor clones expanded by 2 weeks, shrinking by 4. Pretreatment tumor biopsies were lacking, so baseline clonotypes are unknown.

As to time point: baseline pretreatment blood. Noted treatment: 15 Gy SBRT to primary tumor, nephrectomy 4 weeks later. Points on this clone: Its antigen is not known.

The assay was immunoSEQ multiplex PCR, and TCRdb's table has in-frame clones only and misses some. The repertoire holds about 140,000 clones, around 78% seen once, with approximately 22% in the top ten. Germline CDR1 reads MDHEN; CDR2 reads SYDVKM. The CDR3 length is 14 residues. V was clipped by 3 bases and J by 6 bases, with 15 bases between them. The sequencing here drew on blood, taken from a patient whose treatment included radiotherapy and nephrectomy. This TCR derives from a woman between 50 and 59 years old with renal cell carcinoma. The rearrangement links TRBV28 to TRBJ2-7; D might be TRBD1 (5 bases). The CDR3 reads CASSLGRVPPEQYF. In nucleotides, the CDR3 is TGTGCCAGCAGTTTGGGCAGGGTTCCTCCCGAGCAGTACTTC.